This TCR beta chain stems from a study of T cell repertoires in ileal Crohn's disease. The assay was immunoSEQ multiplex PCR, and TCRdb's table has in-frame clones only and misses some. There are over 8,500 clones in the sample; 60% to 85% occur only once, and approximately 7% lies in the top ten. Documented time point: neoterminal ileum biopsy at postoperative endoscopy, about 6 months after surgery. Adults with ileal or ileocolonic Crohn's disease and an indication for resection were eligible. Material: ileal tissue. The sequence derives from an adult with Crohn's disease.

The CDR3 nucleotides read TGCGCCAGCAGCTCCCGGGCACAGGGCTCTGGAAACACCATATATTTT. Amino acids: CASSSRAQGSGNTIYF. The chain has TRBV5-1 and TRBJ1-3; a weak D match, TRBD1 (6 bases). Deletions cut 3 bases from V and 0 bases from J, with 13 bases between. The CDR3 has 16 residues. Per the germline V gene, CDR1 is SGHRS and CDR2 is YFSETQ.